This entry lists 21 T cell receptor beta chains sequenced from one sample in a study of T cell responses to AZD1222 COVID-19 vaccine. The method was immunoSEQ multiplex PCR; TCRdb's version includes in-frame clones alone and lacks a portion of them. The sample holds about 170,000 clones, 85% to 95% seen once. Sequenced here: peripheral blood, sampled on day 0 of AZD1222 vaccination. The receptors originated from an adult in good health.

J is TRBJ1-2 and V is TRBV5-1; no clear D gene. Germline-derived CDR1 and CDR2 are SGHRS and YFSETQ. V dropped 0 bases and J dropped 8 bases, with 14 bases sitting between them. The CDR3 has 14 amino acids. CDR3 in amino acids: CASSLEGGAGGYTF. Here the CDR3 DNA reads TGCGCCAGCAGCTTGGAAGGTGGTGCGGGGGGCTACACCTTC.

This chain uses TRBV27 with TRBJ2-3; 14 positions agree with TRBD2. This CDR3 comprises 19 residues. Germline lookup yields CDR1 MNHEY and CDR2 SMNVEV (reference sequence). The trim removed 3 bases at V and 5 bases at J, leaving 13 bases unmatched. The CDR3 region is CASSFTGGPGTSGGDTQYF. CDR3 DNA sequence: TGTGCCAGCAGTTTTACAGGGGGCCCCGGGACTAGCGGGGGAGATACGCAGTATTTT.

The rearrangement joins TRBV10-3 to TRBJ2-6; 8 positions agree with TRBD1. V shed 8 bases and J 0 bases; nucleotides not matched to a gene: 9. There are 17 residues in the CDR3. Germline CDR1 reads ENHRY; CDR2 reads SYGVKD. CDR3 in DNA: TGTGCCATCGGGACGGACAGGGAGAACTCTGGGGCCAACGTCCTGACTTTC. Its protein is CAIGTDRENSGANVLTF.

This chain links TRBV4-1 with TRBJ2-5; the match to TRBD1 covers 7 bases. V shed 3 bases, J shed 5 bases, and the junction held 12 bases outside the gene matches. The CDR3 is 16 residues long. The germline gives CDR1 MGHRA, CDR2 YSYEKL. CDR3 sequence (DNA): TGCGCCAGCAGCCAGACAGGGTGGACAATTGGGGAGACCCAGTACTTC. Its protein product is CASSQTGWTIGETQYF.

J is TRBJ1-1 and V is TRBV9, with D maybe TRBD1 (6 bases). The CDR3 runs to 14 residues. The V end lost 4 bases, the J end lost 4 bases, and 14 bases lay between the germline ends. Germline assignment: CDR1 SGDLS and CDR2 YYNGEE. The CDR3 sequence is CASSLTGQITEAFF. As DNA, the CDR3 is TGTGCCAGCAGCCTAACAGGACAGATCACTGAAGCTTTCTTT.

The chain joins TRBV3-1 (or the pseudogene TRBV3-2) to TRBJ2-1, with TRBD1 matching 10 bases. Looked up from germline, CDR1 is LGHDT and CDR2 is YNNKEL (reference sequence). CDR3 length: 15 amino acids. The junction had 4 bases not matched to a gene; V was cut back by 4 bases and J by 4 bases. This chain's CDR3 is CASSLDRGVYNEQFF. In DNA, the CDR3 is TGTGCCAGCAGCCTGGACAGGGGGGTGTACAATGAGCAGTTCTTC.

J is TRBJ2-7 and V is TRBV5-4; D might be TRBD1 (5 bases). This CDR3 region has 14 residues. Germline CDR1 reads SGHNT; CDR2 reads YYREEE (reference sequence). V gave up 1 base and J gave up 6 bases, with 14 bases separating them. In nucleotides, the CDR3 is TGTGCCAGCAGCTTGTCTCTGCAGGGCCTCGAGCAGTACTTC. It codes for CASSLSLQGLEQYF.

The V gene is TRBV5-1, the J gene TRBJ2-1, with TRBD2 identical over 8 bases. CDR3 length: 16 amino acids. CDR1 and CDR2 from the germline V gene are SGHRS and YFSETQ. V lost 3 bases to trimming and J lost 6 bases; unmatched junction nucleotides: 11. The CDR3 bases are TGCGCCAGCAGCTCGCCGGGACTAGGAGAGGTCAATGAGCAGTTCTTC. As protein: CASSSPGLGEVNEQFF.

The genes are TRBV27 and TRBJ2-1, with 8 bases that match TRBD1. Germline V gene sequence: CDR1 MNHEY, CDR2 SMNVEV (reference sequence). The CDR3 extends over 15 amino acids. Unmatched junction bases numbered 2, after V lost 2 bases and J lost 2 bases. The CDR3, as DNA: TGTGCCAGCAGTTTAGCCAGGGGGCCCTACAATGAGCAGTTCTTC. It specifies CASSLARGPYNEQFF.

The chain couples TRBV2 to TRBJ1-1; D is perhaps TRBD1 (6 bases). Germline CDR1 reads SNHLY; CDR2 reads FYNNEI. V shed 7 bases and J shed 4 bases, with 10 bases lying between them. This CDR3 comprises 12 residues. For the CDR3, the DNA is TGTGCCAGCAAGGGGGGGGGCACTGAAGCTTTCTTT. It yields the protein CASKGGGTEAFF.

This chain joins TRBV29-1 and TRBJ1-4, with 7 bases fitting TRBD1. The V segment lost 6 bases and the J segment 5 bases; nucleotides outside the gene matches: 12. The CDR3 is made up of 15 amino acids. The germline V gene has CDR1 SQVTM and CDR2 ANQGSEA. The CDR3 sequence is CSVAGGGQWNEKLFF. The DNA of the CDR3 is TGCAGCGTCGCAGGGGGGGGACAGTGGAATGAAAAACTGTTTTTT.

This chain uses TRBV27 with TRBJ2-3; 11 bases align to TRBD2. CDR1 and CDR2 from the germline V gene are MNHEY and SMNVEV (reference sequence). This CDR3 is built from 16 residues. The V gene end was trimmed by 6 bases and the J gene end by 10 bases; junction bases not matched to a gene: 15. CDR3 DNA sequence: TGTGCCAGCAGAGACCTCGGTGGGATAGCGGGAGGGCCGCAGTATTTT. Its protein product is CASRDLGGIAGGPQYF.

The V call is TRBV5-5, the J call TRBJ1-1; 8 bases agree with TRBD1. Germline values: CDR1 SGHKS, CDR2 YYEKEE (reference sequence). V shed 4 bases, J shed 4 bases, and the junction held 6 bases outside the gene matches. The CDR3 contains 14 residues. CDR3 region: CASSRQGPVTEAFF. Here the CDR3 DNA reads TGTGCCAGCAGCCGACAGGGGCCGGTCACTGAAGCTTTCTTT.

This chain connects TRBV19 to TRBJ2-2; 12 bases agree with TRBD2. Germline lookup yields CDR1 LNHDA and CDR2 SQIVND (reference sequence). V lost 6 bases and J lost 3; bases outside the gene matches: 8. This CDR3 is 17 amino acids long. The CDR3 loop reads CASSSGGTSGYTGELFF. The CDR3 DNA is TGTGCCAGTAGCTCAGGAGGGACTAGCGGGTACACCGGGGAGCTGTTTTTT.

This chain joins TRBV11-2 and TRBJ2-5; a weak D match, TRBD1 (5 bases). The CDR3 spans 14 residues. V was shortened by 5 bases and J by 5 bases, with 15 bases between the two germline ends. Germline CDR1 and CDR2: SGHAT and FQNNGV. CDR3 region: CASSPRHRMETQYF. The CDR3, as DNA: TGTGCCAGCAGCCCTAGACACAGGATGGAGACCCAGTACTTC.

This clone was detected only once. The chain employs TRBV5-8 and TRBJ2-7; no definite D call. Germline V lookup: CDR1 SGHTS, CDR2 YDEGEE. Trimming shortened V by 4 bases and J by 3 bases, and 14 bases separated the two germline ends. The CDR3 consists of 14 residues. For the CDR3, the DNA is TGTGCCAGCAGCCGTGGCCTGGGCCTCTACGAGCAGTACTTC. Protein: CASSRGLGLYEQYF.

This clone was counted once. The V and J genes are TRBV18 and TRBJ2-7, with D perhaps given as TRBD1 or TRBD2 (5 bases each). The germline gives CDR1 KGHSH, CDR2 LQKENI. Trimming cost V 3 bases and J 2 bases, with 17 bases left between them. The CDR3 is made up of 16 amino acids. The CDR3 loop is CASSPNLRDGTYEQYF. CDR3 DNA: TGTGCCAGCTCACCGAATTTAAGGGACGGGACCTACGAGCAGTACTTC.

This rearrangement joins TRBV6-1 to TRBJ2-7; 7 bases map to TRBD1. Losses at the gene ends were 2 bases for V and 4 bases for J; bases not matched to a gene: 8. The CDR3 has 15 residues. Germline V CDR1 and CDR2: MNHNS, SASEGT. CDR3 loop: CASSERQGLGYEQYF. The CDR3 DNA follows: TGTGCCAGCAGTGAAAGACAGGGCCTTGGGTACGAGCAGTACTTC.

V usage is TRBV18 and J usage is TRBJ1-1; D is unresolved. Trimming stripped 4 bases from V and 0 bases from J, with 0 bases between. The germline CDR1 and CDR2 sequences are KGHSH and LQKENI. The CDR3 totals 11 residues. The CDR3 reads CASSLNTEAFF. The CDR3 nucleotides are TGTGCCAGCTCACTGAACACTGAAGCTTTCTTT. The full variable domain, rest sourced from reference TRBV18 and TRBJ1-1, is NAGVMQNPRHLVRRRGQEARLRCSPMKGHSHVYWYRQLPEEGLKFMVYLQKENIIDESGMPKERFSAEFPKEGPSILRIQQVVRGDSAAYFCASSLNTEAFFGQGTRLTVV.

The J gene is TRBJ1-2, the V gene TRBV6-5, with 7 positions matching TRBD1. The CDR3 extends over 15 amino acids. CDR1 MNHEY and CDR2 SVGAGI come from the germline V gene. V dropped 6 bases and J dropped 4; count of bases not matched to a gene: 11. Written as DNA, the CDR3 is TGTGCCAGCAGGAGACTTACAGGGGACTTCTATGGCTACACCTTC. Its protein product is CASRRLTGDFYGYTF.

Notes on this clone: This sample also contains other DNA sequences that code for the same CDR3. The J gene is TRBJ1-2, the V gene TRBV18; no definite D call. CDR1 KGHSH and CDR2 LQKENI come from the germline V gene. The CDR3 is 14 amino acids. V was clipped by 3 bases and J by 2 bases, with 10 bases between them. CDR3 amino acids: CASSPLTGNYGYTF. CDR3 DNA sequence: TGTGCCAGCTCACCGTTGACCGGGAACTATGGCTACACCTTC.